A selection of T cell receptor beta chains follows, all from one sample in a study of blood T cells in healthy people across ages. A single record per CDR3 protein comes from TCRdb applying MiXCR to the 5' RACE reads. The top ten hold about 3% of the sample, which has more than 650,000 distinct CDR3 sequences, roughly 25% seen once. Another study also made use of these data, one on T cells of mothers and their children.

The sequencing sample was made of blood. The source is a boy aged 5-17 years in good health. Both conserved end residues are part of each CDR3. Each record gives: clone size, D gene, V gene, J gene, CDR3 protein, CDR3 DNA. The D gene is left open where the match is weak. A clone size is listed for some rows: how often the clone was seen (once, few, many), or a class if it is expanded.

abundance: NA
d_gene: NA
v_gene: TRBV24-1
j_gene: TRBJ2-7
CDR3aa: CATSDPSSYEQYF
CDR3nt: TGTGCCACCAGTGATCCGAGCTCCTACGAGCAGTACTTC

abundance: few
d_gene: TRBD2
v_gene: TRBV4-1
j_gene: TRBJ2-1
CDR3aa: CASLPIAGSYNEQFF
CDR3nt: TGCGCCAGCCTACCGATAGCGGGGTCCTACAATGAGCAGTTCTTC

abundance: once
d_gene: NA
v_gene: TRBV2
j_gene: TRBJ1-2
CDR3aa: CASIYPGDYGYTF
CDR3nt: TGTGCCAGCATATACCCTGGGGACTATGGCTACACCTTC

abundance: few
d_gene: NA
v_gene: TRBV5-1
j_gene: TRBJ2-2
CDR3aa: CASSLADSTGELFF
CDR3nt: TGCGCCAGCAGCTTGGCCGACAGCACCGGGGAGCTGTTTTTT

abundance: many
d_gene: TRBD2
v_gene: TRBV5-1
j_gene: TRBJ2-7
CDR3aa: CASSPGGSYEQYF
CDR3nt: TGCGCCAGCAGCCCGGGAGGGTCCTACGAGCAGTACTTC

abundance: few
d_gene: NA
v_gene: TRBV20-1
j_gene: TRBJ2-5
CDR3aa: CSARTGTPDETQYF
CDR3nt: TGCAGTGCTAGGACCGGGACCCCCGATGAGACCCAGTACTTC

abundance: few
d_gene: NA
v_gene: TRBV14
j_gene: TRBJ1-1
CDR3aa: CASSLRLQGGAFF
CDR3nt: TGTGCCAGCAGCCTAAGACTACAGGGAGGAGCTTTCTTT

abundance: NA
d_gene: NA
v_gene: TRBV7-9
j_gene: TRBJ2-3
CDR3aa: CASGYTDTQYF
CDR3nt: TGTGCCAGCGGGTACACAGATACGCAGTATTTT

abundance: few
d_gene: NA
v_gene: TRBV18
j_gene: TRBJ1-4
CDR3aa: CASSPGRENEKLFF
CDR3nt: TGTGCCAGCTCACCAGGCAGGGAGAATGAAAAACTGTTTTTT

abundance: few
d_gene: NA
v_gene: TRBV12-3/TRBV12-4
j_gene: TRBJ2-7
CDR3aa: CASSLRRPNSYEQYF
CDR3nt: TGTGCCAGCAGTTTAAGGAGGCCGAACTCCTACGAGCAGTACTTC

abundance: NA
d_gene: NA
v_gene: TRBV28
j_gene: TRBJ2-5
CDR3aa: CASSNSRESGQETQYF
CDR3nt: TGTGCCAGCAGTAATTCAAGGGAATCGGGTCAAGAGACCCAGTACTTC

abundance: few
d_gene: TRBD2
v_gene: TRBV28
j_gene: TRBJ2-5
CDR3aa: CASSPTSGGPGTQYF
CDR3nt: TGTGCCAGCAGCCCCACTAGCGGGGGGCCAGGGACCCAGTACTTC

abundance: few
d_gene: NA
v_gene: TRBV7-9
j_gene: TRBJ2-4
CDR3aa: CASSSRLRSDIQYF
CDR3nt: TGTGCCAGCAGCTCTCGACTCCGCTCGGACATTCAGTACTTC

abundance: few
d_gene: NA
v_gene: TRBV18
j_gene: TRBJ2-3
CDR3aa: CASSPFGGWSTDTQYF
CDR3nt: TGTGCCAGCTCACCATTTGGAGGTTGGAGCACAGATACGCAGTATTTT

abundance: few
d_gene: NA
v_gene: TRBV6-1
j_gene: TRBJ1-6
CDR3aa: CASGKGVRGVYNSPLHF
CDR3nt: TGTGCCAGCGGAAAGGGGGTCAGGGGAGTCTATAATTCACCCCTCCACTTT

abundance: NA
d_gene: NA
v_gene: TRBV4-2
j_gene: TRBJ1-1
CDR3aa: CASSQSLGGGTEAFF
CDR3nt: TGTGCCAGCAGCCAAAGCCTCGGGGGGGGCACTGAAGCTTTCTTT

abundance: NA
d_gene: TRBD2
v_gene: TRBV12-3/TRBV12-4
j_gene: TRBJ2-7
CDR3aa: CASSPTSGFYEQYF
CDR3nt: TGTGCCAGCAGTCCGACTAGCGGGTTTTACGAGCAGTACTTC

abundance: many
d_gene: TRBD1
v_gene: TRBV29-1
j_gene: TRBJ2-5
CDR3aa: CSVEGGQGTKETQYF
CDR3nt: TGCAGCGTTGAAGGGGGACAGGGGACAAAAGAGACCCAGTACTTC

abundance: NA
d_gene: NA
v_gene: TRBV6-6
j_gene: TRBJ1-6
CDR3aa: CASMGRITSPGTLHF
CDR3nt: TGTGCCAGCATGGGCAGAATCACGTCCCCTGGAACCCTCCACTTT

abundance: NA
d_gene: TRBD1
v_gene: TRBV18
j_gene: TRBJ2-7
CDR3aa: CASSDMPDRAYF
CDR3nt: TGTGCCAGCTCGGACATGCCGGACAGGGCTTACTTC

abundance: few
d_gene: TRBD2
v_gene: TRBV27
j_gene: TRBJ2-2
CDR3aa: CASSLAGVAGELFF
CDR3nt: TGTGCCAGCAGCCTAGCGGGGGTGGCCGGGGAGCTGTTTTTT

abundance: NA
d_gene: TRBD2
v_gene: TRBV3-1
j_gene: TRBJ2-5
CDR3aa: CASSQSPGLAGGAQYF
CDR3nt: TGTGCCAGCAGCCAATCGCCGGGACTAGCGGGCGGTGCCCAGTACTTC

abundance: few
d_gene: NA
v_gene: TRBV6-1
j_gene: TRBJ2-7
CDR3aa: CASSRESYEQYF
CDR3nt: TGTGCCAGCAGTAGGGAGTCCTACGAGCAGTACTTC

abundance: NA
d_gene: NA
v_gene: TRBV2
j_gene: TRBJ1-2
CDR3aa: CASQQGYGYTF
CDR3nt: TGTGCCAGCCAACAGGGCTATGGCTACACCTTC

abundance: few
d_gene: NA
v_gene: TRBV5-1
j_gene: TRBJ1-4
CDR3aa: CASSLEGAGSWEKLFF
CDR3nt: TGCGCCAGCAGCTTGGAAGGTGCAGGGTCGTGGGAAAAACTGTTTTTT

abundance: many
d_gene: NA
v_gene: TRBV6-2/TRBV6-3
j_gene: TRBJ2-1
CDR3aa: CASSYVAGGGGGINEQFF
CDR3nt: TGTGCCAGCAGTTACGTGGCAGGGGGCGGCGGGGGTATCAATGAGCAGTTCTTC

abundance: NA
d_gene: NA
v_gene: TRBV12-3/TRBV12-4
j_gene: TRBJ1-5
CDR3aa: CASSSPEGQPQHF
CDR3nt: TGTGCCAGCAGTTCCCCGGAGGGTCAGCCCCAGCATTTT

abundance: few
d_gene: NA
v_gene: TRBV4-1
j_gene: TRBJ2-3
CDR3aa: CASSQDPGLDDTQYF
CDR3nt: TGCGCCAGCAGCCAAGATCCGGGTTTAGATGATACGCAGTATTTT

abundance: NA
d_gene: NA
v_gene: TRBV10-2
j_gene: TRBJ2-5
CDR3aa: CASSENGAGQTETQYF
CDR3nt: TGCGCCAGCAGTGAAAATGGGGCGGGTCAAACGGAGACCCAGTACTTC

abundance: few
d_gene: NA
v_gene: TRBV6-5
j_gene: TRBJ2-2
CDR3aa: CASSYGVGATTYTGELFF
CDR3nt: TGTGCCAGCAGTTACGGGGTGGGGGCCACCACCTACACCGGGGAGCTGTTTTTT

abundance: NA
d_gene: NA
v_gene: TRBV29-1
j_gene: TRBJ1-1
CDR3aa: CSVLGRHGRTEAFF
CDR3nt: TGCAGCGTTCTCGGACGGCATGGTCGCACTGAAGCTTTCTTT

abundance: few
d_gene: NA
v_gene: TRBV12-3/TRBV12-4
j_gene: TRBJ1-1
CDR3aa: CASTIRGPLNTEAFF
CDR3nt: TGTGCCAGCACCATAAGAGGCCCCTTGAACACTGAAGCTTTCTTT

abundance: few
d_gene: NA
v_gene: TRBV4-1
j_gene: TRBJ1-6
CDR3aa: CASSQDPRQGSNSPLHF
CDR3nt: TGCGCCAGCAGCCAAGATCCGCGCCAGGGGTCGAATTCACCCCTCCACTTT

abundance: NA
d_gene: NA
v_gene: TRBV5-5
j_gene: TRBJ2-7
CDR3aa: CASSLDNGAYEQYF
CDR3nt: TGTGCCAGCAGCTTGGATAACGGAGCCTACGAGCAGTACTTC

abundance: few
d_gene: NA
v_gene: TRBV4-1
j_gene: TRBJ2-3
CDR3aa: CASSQDRSGAGDTQYF
CDR3nt: TGCGCCAGCAGCCAAGATCGATCAGGGGCAGGGGATACGCAGTATTTT

abundance: NA
d_gene: TRBD2
v_gene: TRBV12-3/TRBV12-4
j_gene: TRBJ2-1
CDR3aa: CASSGTSGGPEQFF
CDR3nt: TGTGCCAGCAGCGGGACTAGCGGGGGCCCTGAGCAGTTCTTC